The 19 T cell receptor beta chains presented below share a single source sample, sequenced in a study of vaccination effects on CD4 cells after COVID-19. Peptide-pool stimulation followed by sequencing identified expanded antigen-specific CD4+ clonotypes in the ViraFEST assay. The authors isolated CD4+ T cells after more than eight days of culture. Vaccine recipients had no previous SARS-CoV-2 infection; their nucleocapsid antibodies were negative. Which antigens these TCRs recognize remains unknown. Generated by immunoSEQ multiplex PCR, the TCRdb table keeps only in-frame clones and is missing some. The table has about 38,000 clones, around 68% seen once. Here the sequenced sample was CD4+ T cells from PBMCs cultured with SARS-CoV-2 spike peptides, taken before COVID-19 vaccination. The receptor source for this set is a human donor who received a COVID-19 vaccine.

This sequence joins TRBV20-1 and TRBJ2-6; 7 bases match TRBD2. Germline V lookup: CDR1 DFQATT, CDR2 SNEGSKA (reference sequence). CDR3 length equals 16 residues. V dropped 3 bases and J dropped 0; count of bases not matched to a gene: 5. This CDR3 is CSASPGGYSGANVLTF. Written as DNA, the CDR3 is TGCAGTGCTAGTCCGGGGGGTTACTCTGGGGCCAACGTCCTGACTTTC.

The CDR3 loop is CATSDRDFRGTDTQYF. CDR3 bases: TGTGCCACCAGTGACCGGGACTTTCGGGGTACAGATACGCAGTATTTT. The chain joins TRBV24-1 to TRBJ2-3; D is possibly TRBD2 (6 bases). CDR1 KGHDR and CDR2 SFDVKD come from the germline V gene. The V end was cut by 4 bases, the J end by 3 bases, with 16 bases between. The CDR3 covers 16 residues.

This clone was counted only a few times. The chain has TRBV19 and TRBJ1-2; TRBD1 matches at 7 bases. Germline CDR1 is LNHDA and CDR2 is SQIVND (reference sequence). CDR3 length: 15 residues. With 5 bases clipped from V and 2 bases from J, the junction kept 8 bases outside the gene matches. The CDR3 region is CASSLTIQGNYGYTF. The CDR3 coding sequence is TGTGCCAGTAGTCTAACGATACAGGGGAACTATGGCTACACCTTC.

The chain recombines TRBV3-1 (or the pseudogene TRBV3-2) with TRBJ2-7; TRBD2 matches at 12 bases. Germline loops: CDR1 LGHDT, CDR2 YNNKEL (reference sequence). Trimming took 5 bases from V and 5 from J; bases not matched to a gene: 7. This CDR3 is 15 amino acids long. As DNA, the CDR3 is TGTGCCAGCAGCTTAACTAGCGGGGGGCACAACGAGCAGTACTTC. As protein: CASSLTSGGHNEQYF.

The V and J genes are TRBV2 and TRBJ2-6, with 11 bases matching TRBD1. The CDR3 is made up of 17 amino acids. With V trimmed by 8 bases and J by 0 bases, 6 bases remained unmatched. Per germline, CDR1 SNHLY and CDR2 FYNNEI. CDR3 amino acids: CASRGDRGGSGANVLTF. CDR3 DNA sequence: TGTGCCAGCCGCGGGGACAGGGGGGGCTCTGGGGCCAACGTCCTGACTTTC.

Here the CDR3 DNA reads TGTGCCAGCAGTCCCGGGAGTCAGCCCCAGCATTTT. This encodes CASSPGSQPQHF. The rearrangement uses TRBV12-3 or TRBV12-4 and TRBJ1-5; D call uncertain. Trimming took 5 bases from V and 6 from J, leaving 8 bases between them. The CDR3 has 12 residues.

The chain has TRBV2 and TRBJ1-6, with unresolved D. CDR1 and CDR2 from the germline V gene are SNHLY and FYNNEI. The CDR3 length is 13 residues. V dropped 7 bases and J dropped 7 bases, with 11 bases sitting between them. As DNA, the CDR3 is TGTGCCAGCATAGTAGAAGCAAATTCACCCCTCCACTTT. Its translation: CASIVEANSPLHF.

V usage is TRBV28 and J usage is TRBJ1-1; TRBD1 is a possible D gene (5 bases). The V end lost 8 bases, the J end lost 4 bases, and 14 bases lay between the germline ends. Germline V CDR1 and CDR2: MDHEN, SYDVKM. CDR3 length equals 13 residues. CDR3 in amino acids: CASSDPGSTEAFF. The CDR3 nucleotides read TGTGCCAGCTCCGATCCAGGGTCCACTGAAGCTTTCTTT.

The gene calls are TRBV7-9 and TRBJ2-3, with D perhaps matching TRBD2 (7 bases). Germline V gene data show CDR1 as SEHNR and CDR2 as FQNEAQ (reference sequence). V dropped 1 base and J dropped 3 bases, with 20 bases sitting between them. The CDR3 covers 18 residues. CDR3 residues: CASSLGAMGGAGTDTQYF. The CDR3 DNA is TGTGCCAGCAGCTTAGGGGCGATGGGGGGGGCCGGAACAGATACGCAGTATTTT.

The CDR3 DNA reads TGTGCTAGTGGTTTGCAGGGGCTCGGCTATGGCTACACCTTC. Translation: CASGLQGLGYGYTF. The chain is built from TRBV12-5 and TRBJ1-2, with D perhaps matching TRBD1 (6 bases). V lost 2 bases and J 4 bases, leaving 11 bases between the germline ends. The CDR3 spans 14 residues. Germline lookup yields CDR1 LGHNT and CDR2 FRNRAP.

This clone has only a few counts. V is TRBV20-1 and J is TRBJ2-6, with a weak D call TRBD1 (6 bases). CDR1 DFQATT and CDR2 SNEGSKA come from the germline V gene (reference sequence). The CDR3 extends over 15 amino acids. Trimming took 3 bases from V and 0 from J, leaving 9 bases between them. CDR3 DNA sequence: TGCAGTGCTAGTTACAGGGCCTCTGGGGCCAACGTCCTGACTTTC. Encoded protein: CSASYRASGANVLTF.

In this sample, this clone turned up a few times. For the CDR3, the DNA is TGCGCCAGCAGCTTGGACACCCCCTACGAGCAGTACTTC. It encodes CASSLDTPYEQYF. This chain connects TRBV5-1 to TRBJ2-7, with no clear D. CDR1 and CDR2 (germline): SGHRS, YFSETQ. V lost 0 bases and J 2 bases, leaving 6 bases between the germline ends. This CDR3 has 13 residues.

The V and J genes are TRBV5-4 and TRBJ1-2, with D possibly matching TRBD1 (5 bases). Deletions cut 2 bases from V and 4 bases from J, with 21 bases between. The CDR3 sequence is 17 residues long. Per germline, CDR1 SGHNT and CDR2 YYREEE (reference sequence). The CDR3 sequence: CASSFSPRPDTFYGYTF. The CDR3 nucleotides are TGTGCCAGCAGCTTTTCTCCTAGGCCGGACACTTTCTATGGCTACACCTTC.

CDR3 loop: CASSQHQETQYF. CDR3 bases: TGCGCCAGCAGCCAACATCAAGAGACCCAGTACTTC. The V gene is TRBV5-1, the J gene TRBJ2-5; no clear D. Germline assignment: CDR1 SGHRS and CDR2 YFSETQ. The CDR3 is made up of 12 amino acids. V lost 4 bases and J 2 bases, leaving 6 bases between the germline ends.

J is TRBJ2-7 and V is TRBV18; possible D gene TRBD2, 5 bases. V lost 8 bases and J lost 3, with 11 bases in between. Germline lookup yields CDR1 KGHSH and CDR2 LQKENI. This CDR3 region has 12 residues. The CDR3 DNA reads TGTGCCAGCGGGAGCTCGGGCTACGAGCAGTACTTC. It translates to CASGSSGYEQYF.

The CDR3 DNA follows: TGTGCCAGCTCACCGAGGGGGGCAGATGGCTACACCTTC. Protein: CASSPRGADGYTF. The gene calls are TRBV18 and TRBJ1-2; maybe TRBD1 (6 bases). Germline CDR1 KGHSH, CDR2 LQKENI. This CDR3 region has 13 residues. Trimming shortened V by 3 bases and J by 6 bases, and 11 bases separated the two germline ends.

This clone was counted only a few times. The rearrangement links TRBV5-1 to TRBJ2-7, with TRBD2 matching over 9 bases. Trimming cost V 4 bases and J 3 bases; bases outside gene matches: 5. This CDR3 has 14 amino acids. The germline gives CDR1 SGHRS, CDR2 YFSETQ. CDR3 loop: CASSLTTSGYEQYF. Here the CDR3 DNA reads TGCGCCAGCAGCCTCACGACTAGCGGCTACGAGCAGTACTTC.

The chain uses TRBV3-1 (or the pseudogene TRBV3-2) and TRBJ2-5; D is ambiguous. Trimming stripped 0 bases from V and 1 base from J, with 12 bases between. The length of the CDR3 is 16 residues. Germline loops: CDR1 LGHDT, CDR2 YNNKEL (reference sequence). CDR3 in amino acids: CASSQEKVLSQETQYF. For the CDR3, the DNA is TGTGCCAGCAGCCAAGAAAAAGTGTTATCCCAAGAGACCCAGTACTTC.

V gene TRBV6-1 combines with J gene TRBJ1-5; D ambiguous. This CDR3 spans 13 amino acids. CDR1 is MNHNS, CDR2 SASEGT, per germline. The V end lost 3 bases, the J end lost 3 bases, and 6 bases lay between the germline ends. The CDR3 sequence: CASSENLNQPQHF. The CDR3 DNA reads as TGTGCCAGCAGTGAGAACCTCAATCAGCCCCAGCATTTT.